Presented here are 9 T cell receptor beta chains from one specimen sequenced in a study of response to subunit inactivated influenza vaccine. TCRdb re-derived calls from the RT-PCR reads in MiXCR, one entry per CDR3 protein. The sample lists hundreds of thousands of distinct CDR3 sequences, 12% occurring once. The sequencing here drew on PBMCs from blood, taken on the day of vaccination. All receptors come from a man aged 45-65 years who received an inactivated influenza vaccine.

This clonotype was counted between two and nine times. V and J are TRBV29-1 and TRBJ2-7; D unresolved. The ends were cut back, 7 bases at V and 4 bases at J, with 11 bases in the middle. CDR3 length equals 11 residues. Germline-derived CDR1 and CDR2 are SQVTM and ANQGSEA. The DNA for the CDR3 is TGCAGCGCCCGCGGTGAATACGAGCAGTACTTC. As protein: CSARGEYEQYF.

This clonotype has more than one count but fewer than ten. The rearrangement uses TRBV25-1 and TRBJ2-6, with D unresolved. The CDR3 spans 12 residues. The ends were cut back, 10 bases at V and 0 bases at J, with 4 bases in the middle. Germline loops: CDR1 MGHDK, CDR2 SYGVNS. CDR3 in DNA: TGTGCCACCGACTCTGGGGCCAACGTCCTGACTTTC. Residues: CATDSGANVLTF.

The chain uses TRBV5-6 and TRBJ2-5; 8 bases align to TRBD2. This CDR3 region has 16 residues. Trimming removed 3 bases from V and 5 bases from J; junction bases left unmatched: 12. Germline CDR1 is SGHDT and CDR2 is YYEEEE. The CDR3 DNA follows: TGTGCCAGCAGCTCCCCCGGGACTAGTATATCGGAGACCCAGTACTTC. It codes for CASSSPGTSISETQYF.

The chain joins TRBV5-5 to TRBJ1-2, with unresolved D. V lost 0 bases, J lost 0 bases, and 6 bases lay in between. Looked up from germline, CDR1 is SGHKS and CDR2 is YYEKEE (reference sequence). The CDR3 sequence is 14 residues long. The CDR3 protein is CASSLEGSNYGYTF. CDR3 coding DNA: TGTGCCAGCAGCTTGGAAGGGTCTAACTATGGCTACACCTTC.

This clonotype was counted only a few times. The chain has TRBV2 and TRBJ2-7; TRBD1 is a possible D gene (6 bases). V dropped 4 bases and J dropped 3 bases, with 16 bases sitting between them. There are 15 residues in the CDR3. CDR1 and CDR2 from the germline V gene are SNHLY and FYNNEI. This CDR3 is CASSGTVGSRYEQYF. The CDR3 DNA sequence: TGTGCCAGCAGTGGGACAGTAGGGAGTCGCTACGAGCAGTACTTC. Full variable domain (rest looked up from reference TRBV2 and TRBJ2-7): EPEVTQTPSHQVTQMGQEVILRCVPISNHLYFYWYRQILGQKVEFLVSFYNNEISEKSEIFDDQFSVERPDGSNFTLKIRSTKLEDSAMYFCASSGTVGSRYEQYFGPGTRLTVT.

In its sample, this clonotype was seen many times. The chain joins TRBV20-1 to TRBJ1-5; 7 positions agree with TRBD1. The germline V gene encodes CDR1 DFQATT and CDR2 SNEGSKA (reference sequence). Unmatched junction bases numbered 5, after V lost 6 bases and J lost 0 bases. The CDR3 is 14 amino acids. The chain's CDR3 is CSALTGSSNQPQHF. The CDR3 DNA follows: TGCAGTGCCCTGACAGGGAGTAGCAATCAGCCCCAGCATTTT.

The rearrangement uses TRBV25-1 and TRBJ2-3; 8 bases map to TRBD1. CDR1 is MGHDK, CDR2 SYGVNS, per germline. The junction had 7 bases not matched to a gene; V was cut back by 6 bases and J by 5 bases. This CDR3 is built from 14 residues. CDR3 sequence: CASRPGQGGDTQYF. Written as DNA, the CDR3 is TGTGCCAGCAGGCCCGGACAGGGAGGAGATACGCAGTATTTT.

This clonotype was recorded many times. The V gene is TRBV5-1, the J gene TRBJ2-3; D call uncertain. V was trimmed by 0 bases and J by 4 bases, leaving 15 bases between them. The CDR3 covers 16 residues. Germline CDR1 is SGHRS and CDR2 is YFSETQ. As DNA, the CDR3 is TGCGCCAGCAGCTTGGCCGTGGATAATGTCGCAGATACGCAGTATTTT. Protein product: CASSLAVDNVADTQYF.

V is TRBV18 and J is TRBJ2-7; 7 bases align to TRBD2. After removal of 0 bases from V and 1 base from J, the junction contained 3 bases not matched to a gene. Per the germline V gene, CDR1 is KGHSH and CDR2 is LQKENI. The CDR3 length is 15 residues. The CDR3 DNA follows: TGTGCCAGCTCACCACCGCGGGGGAGATCCTACGAGCAGTACTTC. This encodes CASSPPRGRSYEQYF.